One and the same sample provided the 24 T cell receptor beta chains below, sequenced in a study of cytomegalovirus exposure and HLA in healthy donors. Sequenced by immunoSEQ multiplex PCR; TCRdb stores in-frame clones only, minus some. The sample yields about 180,000 clones, 87% seen once. Sequenced input: PBMCs. Receptor source: a woman in her 30s in good health and CMV-seronegative.

J is TRBJ2-7 and V is TRBV27; a weak D match, TRBD1 (6 bases). This CDR3 comprises 14 residues. V lost 4 bases and J 3 bases, leaving 13 bases between the germline ends. Germline V gene sequence: CDR1 MNHEY, CDR2 SMNVEV (reference sequence). This chain's CDR3 is CASSYNRDLYEQYF. The CDR3 region has the DNA TGTGCCAGCAGTTATAACAGGGACCTCTACGAGCAGTACTTC.

For the CDR3, the DNA is TGTGCCAGCAGCAACCTGAGGGGACAGAATTACAATGAGCAGTTCTTC. Translated, it gives CASSNLRGQNYNEQFF. This chain links TRBV11-3 with TRBJ2-1; 7 bases line up with TRBD1. Germline CDR1 and CDR2: SGHNT and YENEEA. J was trimmed by 4 bases and V by 5 bases; bases with no gene match: 11. This CDR3 spans 16 amino acids. Variable domain in full (rest from reference TRBV11-3 and TRBJ2-1): EAGVVQSPRYKIIEKKQPVAFWCNPISGHNTLYWYLQNLGQGPELLIRYENEEAVDDSQLPKDRFSAERLKGVDSTLKIQPAELGDSAVYLCASSNLRGQNYNEQFFGPGTRLTVL.

The sample holds a few counts of this clone. This chain links TRBV29-1 with TRBJ1-2; TRBD1 matches 9 bases. The CDR3 is 11 residues long. J gave up 13 bases and V 7 bases, and 10 bases lay outside the gene matches. Germline V gene lookup returns CDR1 SQVTM and CDR2 ANQGSEA. In nucleotides, the CDR3 is TGCAGCGAGAGCTCGGGACAGGGTGCCACCTTC. Amino acid sequence: CSESSGQGATF. Complete variable domain (other parts from reference TRBV29-1 and TRBJ1-2): SAVISQKPSRDICQRGTSLTIQCQVDSQVTMMFWYRQQPGQSLTLIATANQGSEATYESGFVIDKFPISRPNLTFSTLTVSNMSPEDSSIYLCSESSGQGATFGSGTRLTVV.

The table lists this clone with a count of one. The chain recombines TRBV5-8 with TRBJ1-4; tentative D call: TRBD1 (5 bases). Germline V gives CDR1 SGHTS, CDR2 YDEGEE. The CDR3 is 17 amino acids. V gave up 4 bases and J gave up 0 bases, with 16 bases separating them. The CDR3 region is CASSPGHTAATNEKLFF. The CDR3 bases are TGTGCCAGCAGCCCCGGACATACTGCTGCAACTAATGAAAAACTGTTTTTT.

The chain joins TRBV7-9 to TRBJ1-1; 8 bases align to TRBD1. This CDR3 comprises 15 residues. V shed 5 bases and J 0 bases; nucleotides not matched to a gene: 5. Germline CDR1 and CDR2: SEHNR and FQNEAQ (reference sequence). CDR3 sequence (DNA): TGTGCCAGCAGCCCGCTGGGACAGGTGAACACTGAAGCTTTCTTT. Encoded protein: CASSPLGQVNTEAFF.

This clone was observed a single time. CDR3 residues: CASSQAGTGRNNEQFF. Here the CDR3 DNA reads TGCGCCAGCAGCCAAGCAGGGACAGGGCGTAACAATGAGCAGTTCTTC. V and J are TRBV4-1 and TRBJ2-1; 9 nucleotides agree with TRBD1. After removal of 1 base from V and 5 bases from J, the junction contained 6 bases not matched to a gene. In germline, CDR1 is MGHRA, CDR2 YSYEKL. This CDR3 spans 16 amino acids.

Only a few counts were recorded for this clone. The chain uses TRBV4-1 and TRBJ1-1; D is possibly TRBD1 (5 bases). Trimming cost V 5 bases and J 0 bases, with 10 bases left between them. This CDR3 has 14 amino acids. Germline loops: CDR1 MGHRA, CDR2 YSYEKL. For the CDR3, the DNA is TGCGCCAGCAGCGCGACAGTTCTGAACACTGAAGCTTTCTTT. This translates into CASSATVLNTEAFF.

This chain uses TRBV11-2 with TRBJ2-5; 12 nucleotides line up with TRBD2. The V and J ends lost 4 bases and 3 bases, in that order; junction bases with no gene match: 6. Germline assignment: CDR1 SGHAT and CDR2 FQNNGV. This CDR3 spans 16 amino acids. The CDR3 sequence: CASSSRGLAGKETQYF. CDR3 DNA: TGTGCCAGCAGCTCTAGAGGACTAGCGGGGAAAGAGACCCAGTACTTC.

The V call is TRBV11-3, the J call TRBJ2-7; no clear D. The length of the CDR3 is 12 residues. V shed 5 bases and J shed 2 bases, with 7 bases lying between them. CDR1 and CDR2 (germline): SGHNT, YENEEA. The CDR3 sequence is CASSLPPYEQYF. CDR3 nucleotides: TGTGCCAGCAGCCTCCCCCCCTACGAGCAGTACTTC. Full variable domain (outside the CDR3, taken from reference TRBV11-3 and TRBJ2-7): EAGVVQSPRYKIIEKKQPVAFWCNPISGHNTLYWYLQNLGQGPELLIRYENEEAVDDSQLPKDRFSAERLKGVDSTLKIQPAELGDSAVYLCASSLPPYEQYFGPGTRLTVT.

The chain couples TRBV6-1 to TRBJ2-5; a possible D gene is TRBD2 (6 bases). V dropped 4 bases and J dropped 4 bases, with 13 bases sitting between them. Germline V gives CDR1 MNHNS, CDR2 SASEGT. The CDR3 has 14 amino acids. This chain's CDR3 is CASSGGLLLETQYF. Here the CDR3 DNA reads TGTGCCAGCAGTGGGGGACTGCTCCTAGAGACCCAGTACTTC.

This rearrangement joins TRBV7-9 to TRBJ1-1; D ambiguous. Trimming shortened V by 1 base and J by 2 bases, and 14 bases separated the two germline ends. This CDR3 is 16 amino acids long. Germline V gene lookup returns CDR1 SEHNR and CDR2 FQNEAQ (reference sequence). DNA for the CDR3: TGTGCCAGCAGCTTAGTACCTAGCCCACTTAACACTGAAGCTTTCTTT. Protein product: CASSLVPSPLNTEAFF.

The genes are TRBV5-6 and TRBJ1-1; 9 bases fit TRBD1. The trim removed 3 bases at V and 3 bases at J, leaving 9 bases unmatched. This CDR3 comprises 16 residues. Germline lookup yields CDR1 SGHDT and CDR2 YYEEEE. CDR3: CASSSTSQGADTEAFF. CDR3 in DNA: TGTGCCAGCAGCTCGACGTCACAGGGGGCTGACACTGAAGCTTTCTTT.

This clone was recorded a few times. The CDR3: CASSYIPGTEAFF. CDR3 coding DNA: TGTGCCAGCAGTTACATACCCGGGACAGAAGCTTTCTTT. This chain joins TRBV6-5 and TRBJ1-1; a possible D gene is TRBD1 (6 bases). The CDR3 length is 13 residues. CDR1 and CDR2 (germline): MNHEY, SVGAGI. V lost 2 bases and J 8 bases, leaving 12 bases between the germline ends.

The sample holds one count of this clone. V usage is TRBV6-5 and J usage is TRBJ2-3; D is uncertain. Per germline, CDR1 MNHEY and CDR2 SVGAGI. The CDR3 spans 14 residues. Trimming shortened V by 4 bases and J by 3 bases, and 11 bases separated the two germline ends. The CDR3 spells CASSSYGITDTQYF. As DNA, the CDR3 is TGTGCCAGCAGTTCGTACGGTATAACAGATACGCAGTATTTT.

The CDR3 coding sequence is TGTGCCAGTAGTACCCCTGAGGGGGCCACCATATATTTT. It translates to CASSTPEGATIYF. The chain couples TRBV19 to TRBJ1-3; 7 nucleotides agree with TRBD1. The CDR3 is made up of 13 amino acids. V lost 4 bases to trimming and J lost 9 bases; unmatched junction nucleotides: 6. Looked up from germline, CDR1 is LNHDA and CDR2 is SQIVND (reference sequence). Using reference TRBV19 and TRBJ1-3 for the parts outside the CDR3, the full variable domain is DGGITQSPKYLFRKEGQNVTLSCEQNLNHDAMYWYRQDPGQGLRLIYYSQIVNDFQKGDIAEGYSVSREKKESFPLTVTSAQKNPTAFYLCASSTPEGATIYFGEGSWLTVV.

The chain links TRBV4-3 to TRBJ2-4; D remains ambiguous. Deletions cut 3 bases from V and 0 bases from J, with 6 bases between. Looked up from germline, CDR1 is LGHNA and CDR2 is YSLEER. This CDR3 contains 14 residues. CDR3 loop: CASSHTQAKNIQYF. CDR3 nucleotide sequence: TGCGCCAGCAGCCATACTCAAGCCAAAAACATTCAGTACTTC.

This clone was seen more than once but under ten times. V is TRBV7-9 and J is TRBJ2-7; TRBD1 aligns across 10 bases. The V gene's germline CDR1 is SEHNR and CDR2 FQNEAQ (reference sequence). The CDR3 covers 17 residues. V trimming: 4 bases; J trimming: 2 bases; junction bases outside the gene matches: 11. The CDR3 spells CASSSIPGTGDPYEQYF. In nucleotides, the CDR3 is TGTGCCAGCAGCTCCATACCCGGGACAGGGGACCCCTACGAGCAGTACTTC.

This clone came up once. The rearrangement links TRBV6-1 to TRBJ1-6; D uncertain. V lost 1 base and J 5 bases, leaving 15 bases between the germline ends. This CDR3 comprises 17 residues. The germline V gene has CDR1 MNHNS and CDR2 SASEGT. CDR3 DNA sequence: TGTGCCAGCAGTGAAGGTCGGGGTTGGGCGAATAATTCACCCCTCCACTTT. Amino acid sequence: CASSEGRGWANNSPLHF.

The chain recombines TRBV18 with TRBJ2-7, with 7 bases lining up with TRBD1. V gave up 5 bases and J gave up 13 bases; unmatched junction bases: 8. The CDR3 has 11 amino acids. Germline values: CDR1 KGHSH, CDR2 LQKENI. The CDR3 nucleotides read TGTGCCAGCTCAGATAATGACAGGGAATACTTC. Translating gives CASSDNDREYF.

The chain links TRBV9 to TRBJ2-7; 7 nucleotides align to TRBD2. The CDR3 has 14 residues. J gave up 7 bases and V 4 bases, and 11 bases lay outside the gene matches. The germline V gene has CDR1 SGDLS and CDR2 YYNGEE. CDR3 sequence (DNA): TGTGCCAGCAGCAGGGGACTACTCGAGGGGGAGCAGTACTTC. It encodes CASSRGLLEGEQYF.

The V gene is TRBV6-5, the J gene TRBJ2-5, with 7 nucleotides matching TRBD1. The tail of the sequence fits TRBJ2-7 better, so the J call may be wrong. From germline, CDR1 is MNHEY and CDR2 SVGAGI. CDR3 length equals 16 residues. The CDR3 protein is CASSYPNRQGEVEQYF. DNA for the CDR3: TGTGCCAGCAGTTACCCCAATAGACAGGGAGAGGTCGAGCAGTACTTC.

This clone was seen a handful of times. This rearrangement joins TRBV27 to TRBJ1-6, with 7 bases matching TRBD1. The V segment lost 6 bases and the J segment 9 bases; nucleotides outside the gene matches: 8. The CDR3 consists of 14 residues. The germline V gene encodes CDR1 MNHEY and CDR2 SMNVEV (reference sequence). Here the CDR3 reads CASRPGRGISPLHF. The DNA for the CDR3 is TGTGCCAGCAGGCCGGGCAGGGGGATTTCACCCCTCCACTTT.

V usage is TRBV7-9 and J usage is TRBJ1-1; D unclear. V was clipped by 10 bases and J by 6 bases, with 12 bases between them. The germline V gene encodes CDR1 SEHNR and CDR2 FQNEAQ (reference sequence). The CDR3 runs 11 residues. The CDR3 nucleotides read TGTGCCACCAACGCTTGGCCTGAAGCTTTCTTT. It yields the protein CATNAWPEAFF.

This chain connects TRBV4-2 to TRBJ2-3; a possible D gene is TRBD1 (6 bases). V was cut by 4 bases and J by 4 bases, with 18 bases left in between. Germline CDR1 reads LGHNA; CDR2 reads YNFKEQ. The CDR3 covers 16 residues. The chain's CDR3 is CASSLPDSLNPDTQYF. CDR3 DNA: TGTGCCAGCAGCCTCCCGGACAGTCTCAATCCAGATACGCAGTATTTT.